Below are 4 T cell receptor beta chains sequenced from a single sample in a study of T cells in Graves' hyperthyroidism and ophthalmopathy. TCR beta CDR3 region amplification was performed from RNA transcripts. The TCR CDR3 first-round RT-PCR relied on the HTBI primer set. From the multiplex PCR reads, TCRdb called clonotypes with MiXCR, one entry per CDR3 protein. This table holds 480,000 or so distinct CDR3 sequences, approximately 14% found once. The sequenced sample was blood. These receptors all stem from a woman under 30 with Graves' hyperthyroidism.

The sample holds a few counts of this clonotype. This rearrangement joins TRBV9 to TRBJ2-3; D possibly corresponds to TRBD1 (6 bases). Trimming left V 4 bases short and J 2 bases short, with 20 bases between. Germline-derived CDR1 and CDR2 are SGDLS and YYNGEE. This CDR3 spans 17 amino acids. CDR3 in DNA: TGTGCCAGCAGCCCCCATCGACAGGTTTTAAACACAGATACGCAGTATTTT. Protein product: CASSPHRQVLNTDTQYF.

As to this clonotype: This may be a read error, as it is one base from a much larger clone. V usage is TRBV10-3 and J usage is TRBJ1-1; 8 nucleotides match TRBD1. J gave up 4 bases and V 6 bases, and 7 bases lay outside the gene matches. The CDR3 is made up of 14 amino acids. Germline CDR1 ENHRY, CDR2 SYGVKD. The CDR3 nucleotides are TGTGCCATCAGCGAACAGGGGGAATTCACTGAAGCTTTCTTT. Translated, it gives CAISEQGEFTEAFF.

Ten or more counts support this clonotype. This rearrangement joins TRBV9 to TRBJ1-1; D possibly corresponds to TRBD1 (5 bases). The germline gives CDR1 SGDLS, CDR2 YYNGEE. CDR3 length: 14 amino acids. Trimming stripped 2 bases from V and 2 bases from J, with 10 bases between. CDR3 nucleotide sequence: TGTGCCAGCAGCGTCGGGACCATAAACACTGAAGCTTTCTTT. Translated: CASSVGTINTEAFF.

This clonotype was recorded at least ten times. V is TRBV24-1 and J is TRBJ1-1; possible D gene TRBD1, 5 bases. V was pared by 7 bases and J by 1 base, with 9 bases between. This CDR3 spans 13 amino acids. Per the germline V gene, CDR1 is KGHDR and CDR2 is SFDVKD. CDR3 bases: TGTGCCACCAGATCGGGGGAGAACACTGAAGCTTTCTTT. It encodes CATRSGENTEAFF.